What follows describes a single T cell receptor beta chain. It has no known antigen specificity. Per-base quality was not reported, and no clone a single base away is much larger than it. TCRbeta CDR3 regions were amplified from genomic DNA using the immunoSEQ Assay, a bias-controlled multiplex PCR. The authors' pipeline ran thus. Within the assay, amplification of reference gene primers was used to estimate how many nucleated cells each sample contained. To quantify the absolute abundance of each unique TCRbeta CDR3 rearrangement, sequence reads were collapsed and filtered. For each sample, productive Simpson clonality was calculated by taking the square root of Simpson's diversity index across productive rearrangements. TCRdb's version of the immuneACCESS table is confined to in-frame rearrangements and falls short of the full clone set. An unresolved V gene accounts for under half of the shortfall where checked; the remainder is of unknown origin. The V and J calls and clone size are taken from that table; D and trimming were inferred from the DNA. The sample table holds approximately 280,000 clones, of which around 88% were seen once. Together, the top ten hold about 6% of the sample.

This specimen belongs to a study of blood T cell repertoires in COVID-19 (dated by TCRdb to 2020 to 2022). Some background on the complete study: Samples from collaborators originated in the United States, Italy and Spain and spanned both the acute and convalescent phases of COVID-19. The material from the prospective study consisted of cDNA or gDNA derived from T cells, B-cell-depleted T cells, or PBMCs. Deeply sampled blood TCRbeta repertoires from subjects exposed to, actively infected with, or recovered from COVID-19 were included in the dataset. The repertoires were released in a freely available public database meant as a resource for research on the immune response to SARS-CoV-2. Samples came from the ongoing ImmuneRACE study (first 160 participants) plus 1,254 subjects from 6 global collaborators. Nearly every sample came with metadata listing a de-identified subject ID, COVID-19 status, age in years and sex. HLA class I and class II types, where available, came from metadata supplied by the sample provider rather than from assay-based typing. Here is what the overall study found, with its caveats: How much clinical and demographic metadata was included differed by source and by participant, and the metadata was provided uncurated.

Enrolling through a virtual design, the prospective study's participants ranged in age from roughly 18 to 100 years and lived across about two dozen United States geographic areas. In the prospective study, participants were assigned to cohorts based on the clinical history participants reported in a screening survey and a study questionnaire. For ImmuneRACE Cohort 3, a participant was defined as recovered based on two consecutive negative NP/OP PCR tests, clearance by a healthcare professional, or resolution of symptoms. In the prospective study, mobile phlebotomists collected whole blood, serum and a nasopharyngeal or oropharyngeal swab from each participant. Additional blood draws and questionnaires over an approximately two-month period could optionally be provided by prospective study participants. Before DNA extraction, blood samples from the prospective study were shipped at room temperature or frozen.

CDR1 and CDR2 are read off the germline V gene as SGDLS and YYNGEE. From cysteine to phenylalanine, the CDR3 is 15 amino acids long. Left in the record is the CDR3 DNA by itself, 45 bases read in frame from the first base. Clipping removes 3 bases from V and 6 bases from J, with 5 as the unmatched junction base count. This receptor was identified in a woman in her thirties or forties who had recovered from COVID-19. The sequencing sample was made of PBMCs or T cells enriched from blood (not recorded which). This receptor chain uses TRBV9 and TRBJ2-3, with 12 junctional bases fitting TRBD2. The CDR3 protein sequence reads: CASSAPSGRADTQYF. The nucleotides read TGTGCCAGCAGCGCTCCTAGCGGGAGGGCTGATACGCAGTATTTT.